This T cell receptor (beta chain) was sequenced in a study of blood T cell repertoires in COVID-19. Study overall: Some COVID-19 samples were acute and others convalescent; all came from the United States, Italy and Spain. Sources were T cells, B-cell-depleted T cells, or PBMCs; the material itself was cDNA or gDNA.

Per the authors' pipeline: Estimated nucleated cell counts came from reference gene primer amplification. Data came from immunoSEQ multiplex PCR; TCRdb stores just in-frame clones and leaves some out. V, J and clone size are those of that table, while D and trimming were read from the DNA. The sample records approximately 150,000 clones, under 95% being singletons. Seattle researchers signed up patients amid active infection and tracked them longitudinally. The TCR sequence derives from a man younger than 35 with COVID-19, enrolled during active disease. Sequenced material: peripheral blood.

The CDR3 protein is CASRPETGGNYGYTF. The DNA for the CDR3 is TGTGCCAGCAGGCCCGAAACAGGGGGTAACTATGGCTACACCTTC. This sequence joins TRBV7-2 and TRBJ1-2; 8 positions agree with TRBD1. Germline CDR1 and CDR2: SGHTA and FQGNSA. V gave up 6 bases and J gave up 1 base; unmatched junction bases: 7. This CDR3 contains 15 residues.